The clone carrying this T cell receptor beta chain was recorded a few times. PCR was performed using 60 Vbeta and 13 Jbeta primers. Profiling relied on immunoSEQ multiplex PCR, and the TCRdb table lists in-frame clones only, not all of them. This table has about 120,000 clones, around 60% appearing once. The data stem from a study of cytomegalovirus exposure and HLA in healthy donors. The V gene end was trimmed by 2 bases and the J gene end by 1 base; junction bases not matched to a gene: 1. Germline values: CDR1 MRHNA, CDR2 SNTAGT. The length of the CDR3 is 14 residues. The sample taken for sequencing was PBMCs. The source of this sequence is a woman aged 40 to 50 in good health and CMV-seropositive. The rearrangement links TRBV6-4 to TRBJ1-1, with 7 bases fitting TRBD1. Here the CDR3 DNA reads TGTGCCAGCAGTGACGGGACAGAGAACACTGAAGCTTTCTTT. Amino acids: CASSDGTENTEAFF.